The 23 T cell receptor beta chains reported below all come from one sample, sequenced in a study of T-cell memory formation after mild COVID-19. From the 5' RACE reads, TCRdb called clonotypes with MiXCR, one entry per CDR3 protein. The table has about half a million distinct CDR3 sequences, 15% to 20% seen once. The sample taken for sequencing was PBMCs or a T cell subset sorted from them (not recorded which). The receptors here all came from an adult woman who had mild COVID-19 (a few samples of this study predate the infection). Cell type and time point are not known.

The table lists this clonotype with a few counts. The V and J genes are TRBV7-9 and TRBJ1-1; D is possibly TRBD1 (5 bases). Trimming removed 5 bases from V and 11 bases from J, with 18 bases in between. Germline V gene data show CDR1 as SEHNR and CDR2 as FQNEAQ (reference sequence). This CDR3 contains 13 residues. CDR3 in amino acids: CASSIGTNLGAFF. Written as DNA, the CDR3 is TGTGCCAGCAGCATCGGGACCAACCTTGGGGCTTTCTTT.

The chain has TRBV7-9 and TRBJ2-7, with a weak D call TRBD2 (6 bases). CDR1 and CDR2 (germline): SEHNR, FQNEAQ (reference sequence). The CDR3 covers 15 residues. V was cut by 1 base and J by 6 bases, with 16 bases left in between. For the CDR3, the DNA is TGTGCCAGCAGCTTAGAGGAGGGAAGCTCGTTCGAGCAGTACTTC. This codes for CASSLEEGSSFEQYF.

The CDR3 sequence is CASSVGPGGNYGYTF. The CDR3 DNA reads as TGTGCCAGCAGCGTAGGGCCCGGGGGGAACTATGGCTACACCTTC. This sequence joins TRBV9 and TRBJ1-2; tentative D call: TRBD1 (5 bases). The V end was cut by 0 bases, the J end by 2 bases, with 11 bases between. CDR1 SGDLS and CDR2 YYNGEE come from the germline V gene. The CDR3 length is 15 residues.

This clonotype occurred a few times. The V gene is TRBV30, the J gene TRBJ2-7; D possibly matches TRBD1 or TRBD2 (6 bases each). Trimming cost V 2 bases and J 5 bases, with 10 bases left between them. Germline CDR1 and CDR2: GTSNPN and SVGIG (reference sequence). The CDR3 has 12 residues. Here the CDR3 reads CAWSPGANEQYF. CDR3 bases: TGTGCCTGGAGTCCGGGGGCCAACGAGCAGTACTTC.

The gene calls are TRBV14 and TRBJ2-2; no clear D. Germline CDR1 is SGHDN and CDR2 is FVKESK. V lost 3 bases to trimming and J lost 0 bases, with 20 bases between them. This CDR3 region has 19 residues. The CDR3 here is CASSQSATLTLANTGELFF. DNA of the CDR3: TGTGCCAGCAGCCAGTCCGCGACACTCACTCTCGCGAACACCGGGGAGCTGTTTTTT. Full variable domain (remainder filled in from reference TRBV14 and TRBJ2-2): EAGVTQFPSHSVIEKGQTVTLRCDPISGHDNLYWYRRVMGKEIKFLLHFVKESKQDESGMPNNRFLAERTGGTYSTLKVQPAELEDSGVYFCASSQSATLTLANTGELFFGEGSRLTVL.

A few counts support this clonotype. The V gene is TRBV5-6, the J gene TRBJ1-2; no firm D call. This CDR3 region has 13 residues. V lost 0 bases to trimming and J lost 5 bases, with 8 bases between them. Germline-derived CDR1 and CDR2 are SGHDT and YYEEEE. Here the CDR3 reads CASSLDSGYGYTF. CDR3 in DNA: TGTGCCAGCAGCTTGGATTCCGGGTATGGCTACACCTTC.

Only a few counts were recorded for this clonotype. The rearrangement joins TRBV6-5 to TRBJ2-3; D might be TRBD1 (5 bases). The V end was cut by 4 bases, the J end by 4 bases, with 12 bases between. CDR1 is MNHEY, CDR2 SVGAGI, per germline. The CDR3 loop spans 14 amino acids. CDR3 sequence reads: CASSFRRAPDTQYF. CDR3 coding DNA: TGTGCCAGCAGTTTCCGCAGGGCACCAGATACGCAGTATTTT.

CDR3 sequence (DNA): TGCGCCAGCAGCCCCCTCCAGGGTAGCTCCTACAATGAGCAGTTCTTC. Its translation: CASSPLQGSSYNEQFF. The chain combines TRBV5-1 with TRBJ2-1; possibly TRBD1 for D (5 bases). V lost 4 bases to trimming and J lost 0 bases, with 14 bases between them. The CDR3 has 16 residues. Germline lookup yields CDR1 SGHRS and CDR2 YFSETQ. The complete variable domain, with remaining parts taken from reference TRBV5-1 and TRBJ2-1, reads KAGVTQTPRYLIKTRGQQVTLSCSPISGHRSVSWYQQTPGQGLQFLFEYFSETQRNKGNFPGRFSGRQFSNSRSEMNVSTLELGDSALYLCASSPLQGSSYNEQFFGPGTRLTVL.

This clonotype is medium-sized. The chain joins TRBV7-9 to TRBJ2-1, with 8 bases lining up with TRBD2. CDR1 SEHNR and CDR2 FQNEAQ come from the germline V gene (reference sequence). This CDR3 spans 15 amino acids. The V segment lost 7 bases and the J segment 12 bases; nucleotides outside the gene matches: 17. CDR3 sequence: CASTQTGGPVDGQFF. The CDR3 nucleotides are TGTGCCAGCACCCAGACGGGAGGGCCTGTCGATGGGCAGTTCTTC.

The chain carries TRBV5-1 and TRBJ2-1; D call uncertain. V lost 1 base and J lost 5, with 7 bases in between. The CDR3 is made up of 13 amino acids. Germline lookup yields CDR1 SGHRS and CDR2 YFSETQ. CDR3 nucleotides: TGCGCCAGCAGCTTGTTTCTTAACAATGAGCAGTTCTTC. Its protein is CASSLFLNNEQFF.

This chain joins TRBV18 and TRBJ1-1, with no clear D. The V end was cut by 2 bases, the J end by 0 bases, with 7 bases between. The CDR3 is 14 residues long. The germline gives CDR1 KGHSH, CDR2 LQKENI. The CDR3 region is CASSPGSVNTEAFF. CDR3 DNA sequence: TGTGCCAGCTCACCAGGTTCTGTGAACACTGAAGCTTTCTTT.

V gene TRBV29-1 combines with J gene TRBJ2-5; 12 bases map to TRBD2. The CDR3 extends over 14 amino acids. V shed 3 bases and J 4 bases; nucleotides not matched to a gene: 3. Germline CDR1 SQVTM, CDR2 ANQGSEA. DNA of the CDR3: TGCAGCGTTGATTCGGGACTAGCGGGAGAGACCCAGTACTTC. As protein: CSVDSGLAGETQYF.

V and J are TRBV7-9 and TRBJ2-2; 8 nucleotides agree with TRBD1. The CDR3 is 19 residues long. Germline loops: CDR1 SEHNR, CDR2 FQNEAQ (reference sequence). The J segment lost 0 bases and the V segment lost 6 bases, leaving 15 bases of the junction unmatched. The CDR3 DNA reads TGTGCCAGCAGTTTTCCCGGGACAGGCCTACCAGCGAACACCGGGGAGCTGTTTTTT. As protein: CASSFPGTGLPANTGELFF.

This clonotype came up a few times. The chain has TRBV20-1 and TRBJ1-6; TRBD1 is a possible D gene (6 bases). V dropped 3 bases and J dropped 5 bases, with 23 bases sitting between them. Germline CDR1 and CDR2: DFQATT and SNEGSKA (reference sequence). This CDR3 has 18 residues. CDR3 DNA: TGCAGTGCTAGGCCCCGGGGGCCTCTGGGGGGAAATAATTCACCCCTCCACTTT. Its protein is CSARPRGPLGGNNSPLHF.

This clonotype was recorded at least ten times. V is TRBV6-5 and J is TRBJ1-5; D is unclear. Germline V CDR1 and CDR2: MNHEY, SVGAGI. The V gene lost 2 bases and the J gene lost 0 bases, with 2 bases spanning the gap. This CDR3 comprises 13 residues. The DNA of the CDR3 is TGTGCCAGCAGTTACGGTAGCAATCAGCCCCAGCATTTT. It specifies CASSYGSNQPQHF.

Concerning this clonotype itself: Germline and junction disagree at one end, which may indicate a read error. The chain uses TRBV4-1 and TRBJ2-3; 9 nucleotides match TRBD2. CDR1 and CDR2 from the germline V gene are MGHRA and YSYEKL. The CDR3 has 14 residues. The CDR3: CDSSQVIAGDTQYF. CDR3 nucleotides: TGCGACAGCAGCCAAGTAATAGCGGGGGACACGCAGTATTTT.

This clonotype appeared a single time. Since a much larger clone is just one base distant, this may be a read error. The chain has TRBV24-1 and TRBJ2-5; D perhaps matches TRBD2 (5 bases). The CDR3 totals 16 residues. Looked up from germline, CDR1 is KGHDR and CDR2 is SFDVKD. CDR3 in DNA: TGTGCCACCAGTGGTTTGCAAGAAAGTAGGAGGGAGACCCAGTACTTC. This gives the protein CATSGLQESRRETQYF.

This clonotype was counted between two and nine times. The V gene is TRBV19, the J gene TRBJ2-6; the D gene is possibly TRBD1 (6 bases). V lost 6 bases, J lost 2 bases, and 8 bases lay in between. The CDR3 loop spans 14 amino acids. Germline lookup yields CDR1 LNHDA and CDR2 SQIVND (reference sequence). CDR3 in amino acids: CASSRGTGANVLTF. Here the CDR3 DNA reads TGTGCCAGTAGCAGGGGCACTGGGGCCAACGTCCTGACTTTC.

Concerning this clonotype: A much larger clone is a single base away; this may be a read error. The rearrangement joins TRBV5-1 to TRBJ2-1; 9 bases map to TRBD2. The CDR3 runs 15 residues. The germline V gene has CDR1 SGHRS and CDR2 YFSETQ. Here the CDR3 reads CASSLEASGVNKQFF. The CDR3 region has the DNA TGCGCCAGCAGCTTGGAGGCTAGCGGGGTCAATAAGCAGTTCTTC.

This clonotype was detected a few times. The chain carries TRBV2 and TRBJ2-7; D perhaps matches TRBD1 (6 bases). CDR3 size: 16 residues. V was pared by 0 bases and J by 2 bases, with 14 bases between. The germline CDR1 and CDR2 sequences are SNHLY and FYNNEI. The CDR3 sequence: CASSEARRTATYEQYF. The CDR3 DNA reads as TGTGCCAGCAGTGAAGCGCGGAGGACAGCTACCTACGAGCAGTACTTC. Full variable domain (missing parts from reference TRBV2 and TRBJ2-7): EPEVTQTPSHQVTQMGQEVILRCVPISNHLYFYWYRQILGQKVEFLVSFYNNEISEKSEIFDDQFSVERPDGSNFTLKIRSTKLEDSAMYFCASSEARRTATYEQYFGPGTRLTVT.

This clonotype was seen only a few times. V gene TRBV18 combines with J gene TRBJ2-7; a possible D gene is TRBD1 (5 bases). Germline lookup yields CDR1 KGHSH and CDR2 LQKENI. The germline V and J ends were trimmed by 3 bases and 8 bases, with 11 bases remaining between them. The CDR3 totals 12 residues. In nucleotides, the CDR3 is TGTGCCAGCTCACCGACAGAGGTTAAGCAGTACTTC. Translating it yields CASSPTEVKQYF.

The rearrangement uses TRBV7-8 and TRBJ2-2, with D perhaps TRBD1 or TRBD2 (5 bases each). This CDR3 is built from 16 residues. V shed 10 bases and J shed 0 bases, with 18 bases lying between them. Germline CDR1 and CDR2: SGHVS and FQNEAQ. The CDR3 protein is CATSEPGRTNTGELFF. Here the CDR3 DNA reads TGTGCCACCAGTGAACCGGGACGGACGAACACCGGGGAGCTGTTTTTT. Full variable domain (rest looked up from reference TRBV7-8 and TRBJ2-2): GAGVSQSPRYKVAKRGQDVALRCDPISGHVSLFWYQQALGQGPEFLTYFQNEAQLDKSGLPSDRFFAERPEGSVSTLKIQRTQQEDSAVYLCATSEPGRTNTGELFFGEGSRLTVL.

The table lists this clonotype with a few counts. V and J are TRBV7-2 and TRBJ1-6; TRBD1 might be the D (5 bases). CDR1 and CDR2 from the germline V gene are SGHTA and FQGNSA. V lost 6 bases to trimming and J lost 8 bases, with 20 bases between them. CDR3 size: 16 residues. The CDR3 nucleotides are TGTGCCAGCAGACCTGCACGGGGACTATCGGATTCACCCCTCCACTTT. Translation: CASRPARGLSDSPLHF.